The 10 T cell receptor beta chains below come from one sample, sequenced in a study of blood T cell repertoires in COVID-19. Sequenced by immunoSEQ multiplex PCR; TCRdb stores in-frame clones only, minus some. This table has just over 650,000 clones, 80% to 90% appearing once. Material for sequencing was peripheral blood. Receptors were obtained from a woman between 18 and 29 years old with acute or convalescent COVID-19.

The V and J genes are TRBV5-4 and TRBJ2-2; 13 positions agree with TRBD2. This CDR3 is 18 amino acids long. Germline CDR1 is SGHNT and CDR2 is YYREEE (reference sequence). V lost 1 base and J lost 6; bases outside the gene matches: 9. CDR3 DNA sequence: TGTGCCAGCAGCTTGACTAGCGGGGGGGCGGACGAGGCCGGGGAGCTGTTTTTT. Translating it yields CASSLTSGGADEAGELFF.

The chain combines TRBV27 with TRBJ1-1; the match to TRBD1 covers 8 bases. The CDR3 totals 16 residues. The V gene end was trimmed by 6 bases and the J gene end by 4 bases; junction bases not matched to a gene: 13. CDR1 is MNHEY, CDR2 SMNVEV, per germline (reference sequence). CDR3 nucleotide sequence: TGTGCCAGCAGCCCTGCGATCATAACAGGGGGCACTGAAGCTTTCTTT. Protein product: CASSPAIITGGTEAFF.

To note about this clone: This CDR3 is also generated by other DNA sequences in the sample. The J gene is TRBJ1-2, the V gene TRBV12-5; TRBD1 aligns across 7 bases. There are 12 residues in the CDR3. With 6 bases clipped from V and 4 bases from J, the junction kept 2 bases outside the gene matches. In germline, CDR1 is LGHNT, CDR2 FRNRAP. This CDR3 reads CASGPGGYGYTF. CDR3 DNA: TGTGCTAGTGGACCAGGGGGCTATGGCTACACCTTC.

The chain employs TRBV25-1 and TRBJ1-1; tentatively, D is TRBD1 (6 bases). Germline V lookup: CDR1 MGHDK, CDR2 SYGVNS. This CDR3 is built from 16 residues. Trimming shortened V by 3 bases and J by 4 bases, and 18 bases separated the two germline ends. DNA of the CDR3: TGTGCCAGCAGTGATCCGTCAGGGGCCATGAGCACTGAAGCTTTCTTT. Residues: CASSDPSGAMSTEAFF.

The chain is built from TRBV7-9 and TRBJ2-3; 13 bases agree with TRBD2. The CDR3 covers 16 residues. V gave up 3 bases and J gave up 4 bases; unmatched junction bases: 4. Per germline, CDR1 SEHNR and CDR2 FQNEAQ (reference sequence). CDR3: CASSFTSGGASDTQYF. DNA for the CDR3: TGTGCCAGCAGCTTTACTAGCGGGGGGGCTTCAGATACGCAGTATTTT. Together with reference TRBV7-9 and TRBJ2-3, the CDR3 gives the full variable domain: DTGVSQNPRHKITKRGQNVTFRCDPISEHNRLYWYRQTLGQGPEFLTYFQNEAQLEKSRLLSDRFSAERPKGSFSTLEIQRTEQGDSAMYLCASSFTSGGASDTQYFGPGTRLTVL.

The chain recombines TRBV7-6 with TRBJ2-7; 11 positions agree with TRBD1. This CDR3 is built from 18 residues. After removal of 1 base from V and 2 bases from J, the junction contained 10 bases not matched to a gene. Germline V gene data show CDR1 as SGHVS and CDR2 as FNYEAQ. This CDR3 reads CASSLVAGEGQGAYEQYF. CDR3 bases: TGTGCCAGCAGCTTAGTCGCTGGGGAGGGACAGGGGGCCTACGAGCAGTACTTC.

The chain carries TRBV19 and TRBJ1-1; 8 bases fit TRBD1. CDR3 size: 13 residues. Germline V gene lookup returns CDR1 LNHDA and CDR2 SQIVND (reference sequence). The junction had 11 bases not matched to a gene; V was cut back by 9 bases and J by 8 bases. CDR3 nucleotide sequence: TGTGCCAGCTTTGCACAGGGGGGGAGGGAAGCTTTCTTT. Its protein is CASFAQGGREAFF.

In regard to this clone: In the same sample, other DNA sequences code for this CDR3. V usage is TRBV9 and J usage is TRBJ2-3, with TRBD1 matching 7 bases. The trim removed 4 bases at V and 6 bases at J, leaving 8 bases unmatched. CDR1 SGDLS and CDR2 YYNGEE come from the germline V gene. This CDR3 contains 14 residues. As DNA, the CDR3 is TGTGCCAGCAGCTTTCGACAGGGTGCGGATACGCAGTATTTT. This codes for CASSFRQGADTQYF.

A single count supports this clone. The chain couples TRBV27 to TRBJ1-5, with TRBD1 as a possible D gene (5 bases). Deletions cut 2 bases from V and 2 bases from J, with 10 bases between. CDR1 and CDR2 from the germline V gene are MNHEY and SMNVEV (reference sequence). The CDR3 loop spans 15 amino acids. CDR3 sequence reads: CASSLGIGGNQPQHF. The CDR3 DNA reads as TGTGCCAGCAGTTTAGGGATAGGGGGCAATCAGCCCCAGCATTTT.

The CDR3: CASTQTGGTNTEAFF. As DNA, the CDR3 is TGCGCCAGCACCCAGACTGGAGGGACGAACACTGAAGCTTTCTTT. The genes are TRBV5-1 and TRBJ1-1; the D gene is possibly TRBD1 (5 bases). Deletions cut 6 bases from V and 1 base from J, with 16 bases between. Germline CDR1 SGHRS, CDR2 YFSETQ. The CDR3 has 15 residues.